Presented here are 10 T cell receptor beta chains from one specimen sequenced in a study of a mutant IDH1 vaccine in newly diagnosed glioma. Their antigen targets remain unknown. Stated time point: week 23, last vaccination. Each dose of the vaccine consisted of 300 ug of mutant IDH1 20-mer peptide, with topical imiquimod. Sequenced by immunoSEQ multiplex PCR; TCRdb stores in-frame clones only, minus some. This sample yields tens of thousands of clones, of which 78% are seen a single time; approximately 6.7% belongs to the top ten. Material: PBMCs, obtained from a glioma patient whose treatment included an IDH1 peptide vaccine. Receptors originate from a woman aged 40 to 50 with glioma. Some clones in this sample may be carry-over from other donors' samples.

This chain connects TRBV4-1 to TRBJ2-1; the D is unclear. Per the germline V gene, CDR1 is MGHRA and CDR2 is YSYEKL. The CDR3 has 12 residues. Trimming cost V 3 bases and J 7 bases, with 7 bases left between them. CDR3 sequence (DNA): TGCGCCAGCAGCCACTTAGTAAATGAGCAGTTCTTC. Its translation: CASSHLVNEQFF.

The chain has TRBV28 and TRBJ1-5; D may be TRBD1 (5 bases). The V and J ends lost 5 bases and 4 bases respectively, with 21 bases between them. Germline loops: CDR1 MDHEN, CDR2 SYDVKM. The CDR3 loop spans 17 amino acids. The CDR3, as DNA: TGTGCCAGCAGTCCCTCCCCCTTCAGGGACCTGAATCAGCCCCAGCATTTT. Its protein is CASSPSPFRDLNQPQHF.

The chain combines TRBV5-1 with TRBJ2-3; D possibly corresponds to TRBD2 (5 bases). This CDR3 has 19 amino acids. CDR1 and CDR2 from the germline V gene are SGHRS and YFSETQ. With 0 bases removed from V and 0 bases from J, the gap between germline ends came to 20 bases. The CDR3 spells CASSLGRAPAGPSTDTQYF. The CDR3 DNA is TGCGCCAGCAGCTTGGGGCGAGCCCCCGCGGGCCCTAGCACAGATACGCAGTATTTT.

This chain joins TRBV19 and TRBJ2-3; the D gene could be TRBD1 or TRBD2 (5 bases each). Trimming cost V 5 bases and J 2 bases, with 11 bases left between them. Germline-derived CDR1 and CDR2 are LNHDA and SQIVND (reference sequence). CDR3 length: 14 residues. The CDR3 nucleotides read TGTGCCAGTAGTTTTCAGGGAGACACAGATACGCAGTATTTT. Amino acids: CASSFQGDTDTQYF. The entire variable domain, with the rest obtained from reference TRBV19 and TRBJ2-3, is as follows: DGGITQSPKYLFRKEGQNVTLSCEQNLNHDAMYWYRQDPGQGLRLIYYSQIVNDFQKGDIAEGYSVSREKKESFPLTVTSAQKNPTAFYLCASSFQGDTDTQYFGPGTRLTVL.

In DNA, the CDR3 is TGTGCCAGCAGTTTAGGCCTATCGACCCACTACGAGCAGTACTTC. This gives the protein CASSLGLSTHYEQYF. The chain carries TRBV27 and TRBJ2-7; no clear D. V dropped 2 bases and J dropped 3 bases, with 14 bases sitting between them. Germline V gene sequence: CDR1 MNHEY, CDR2 SMNVEV (reference sequence). The CDR3 sequence is 15 residues long.

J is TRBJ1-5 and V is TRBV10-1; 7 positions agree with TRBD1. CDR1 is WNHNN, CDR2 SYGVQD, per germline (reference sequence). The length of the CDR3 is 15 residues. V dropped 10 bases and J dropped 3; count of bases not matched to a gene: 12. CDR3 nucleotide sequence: TGCGCCATCACCTTGGGCAGGGGGTTCAATCAGCCCCAGCATTTT. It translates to CAITLGRGFNQPQHF.

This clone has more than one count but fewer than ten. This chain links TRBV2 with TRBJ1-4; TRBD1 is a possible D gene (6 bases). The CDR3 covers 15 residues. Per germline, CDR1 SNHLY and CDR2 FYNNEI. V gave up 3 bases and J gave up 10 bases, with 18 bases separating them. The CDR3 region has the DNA TGTGCCAGCAGTGAGGAAGGACAGTCGGGTGTAAAACTGTTTTTT. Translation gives CASSEEGQSGVKLFF.

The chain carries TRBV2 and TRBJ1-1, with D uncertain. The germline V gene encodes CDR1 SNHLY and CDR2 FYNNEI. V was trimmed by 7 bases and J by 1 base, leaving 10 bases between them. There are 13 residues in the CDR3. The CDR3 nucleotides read TGTGCCAGCATGACAACACAGAACACTGAAGCTTTCTTT. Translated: CASMTTQNTEAFF.

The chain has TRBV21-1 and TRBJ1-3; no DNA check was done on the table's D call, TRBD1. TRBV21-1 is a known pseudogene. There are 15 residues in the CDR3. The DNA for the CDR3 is TGTGCCAGCAGCACACAGGGGAACTCTGGAAACACCATATATTTT. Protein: CASSTQGNSGNTIYF.

The CDR3 region is CASSLIGLAESNEQFF. Written as DNA, the CDR3 is TGTGCCAGCAGCCTTATAGGACTAGCCGAATCTAATGAGCAGTTCTTC. The chain employs TRBV7-9 and TRBJ2-1; TRBD2 matches at 8 bases. With V trimmed by 5 bases and J by 7 bases, 13 bases remained unmatched. Germline V gene data show CDR1 as SEHNR and CDR2 as FQNEAQ (reference sequence). CDR3 size: 16 residues.